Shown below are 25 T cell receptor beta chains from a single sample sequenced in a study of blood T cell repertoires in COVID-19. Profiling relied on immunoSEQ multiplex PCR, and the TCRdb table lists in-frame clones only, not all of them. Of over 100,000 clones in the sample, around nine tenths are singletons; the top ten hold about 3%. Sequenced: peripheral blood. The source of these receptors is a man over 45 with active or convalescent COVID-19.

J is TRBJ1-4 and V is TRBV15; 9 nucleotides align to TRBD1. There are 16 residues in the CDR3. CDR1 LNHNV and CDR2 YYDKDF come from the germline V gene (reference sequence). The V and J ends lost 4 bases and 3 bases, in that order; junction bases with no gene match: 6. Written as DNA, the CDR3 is TGTGCCACCAGCACAAACAGGGGGCCTCCTAATGAAAAACTGTTTTTT. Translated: CATSTNRGPPNEKLFF.

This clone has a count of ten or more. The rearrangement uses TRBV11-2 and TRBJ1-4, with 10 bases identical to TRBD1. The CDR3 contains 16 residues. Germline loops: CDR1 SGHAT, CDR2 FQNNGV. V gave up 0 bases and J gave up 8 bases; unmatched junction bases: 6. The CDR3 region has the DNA TGTGCCAGCAGCTTAGATCCGGGACAGGGGAAGGAAAAACTGTTTTTT. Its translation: CASSLDPGQGKEKLFF.

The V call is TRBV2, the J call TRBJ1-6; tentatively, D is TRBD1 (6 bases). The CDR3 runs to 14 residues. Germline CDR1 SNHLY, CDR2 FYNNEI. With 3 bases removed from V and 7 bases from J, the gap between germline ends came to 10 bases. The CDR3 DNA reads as TGTGCCAGCAGTGACCAGGGGTGGAATTCACCCCTCCACTTT. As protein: CASSDQGWNSPLHF.

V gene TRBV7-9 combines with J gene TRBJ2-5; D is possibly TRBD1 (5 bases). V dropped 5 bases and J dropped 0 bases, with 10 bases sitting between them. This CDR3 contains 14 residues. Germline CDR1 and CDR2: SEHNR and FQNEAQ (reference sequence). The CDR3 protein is CASSVDSHQETQYF. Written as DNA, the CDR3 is TGTGCCAGCAGCGTCGACAGCCACCAAGAGACCCAGTACTTC.

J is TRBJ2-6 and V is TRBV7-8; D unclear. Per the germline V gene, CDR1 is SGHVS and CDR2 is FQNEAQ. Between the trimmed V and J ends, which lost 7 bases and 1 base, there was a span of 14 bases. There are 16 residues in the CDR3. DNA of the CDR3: TGTGCCAGCACCCTGAGGTGGGTGTCTGGGGCCAACGTCCTGACTTTC. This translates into CASTLRWVSGANVLTF.

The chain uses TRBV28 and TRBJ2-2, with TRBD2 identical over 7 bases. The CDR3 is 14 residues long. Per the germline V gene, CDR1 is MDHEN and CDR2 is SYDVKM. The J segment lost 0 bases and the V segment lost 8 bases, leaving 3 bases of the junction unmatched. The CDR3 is CASGEGSNTGELFF. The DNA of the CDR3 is TGTGCCAGCGGGGAGGGATCGAACACCGGGGAGCTGTTTTTT.

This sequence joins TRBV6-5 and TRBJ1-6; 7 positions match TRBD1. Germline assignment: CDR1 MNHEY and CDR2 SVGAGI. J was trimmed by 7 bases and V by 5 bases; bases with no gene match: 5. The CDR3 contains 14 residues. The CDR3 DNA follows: TGTGCCAGCAGTATAGGGGACAGCAATTCACCCCTCCACTTT. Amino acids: CASSIGDSNSPLHF.

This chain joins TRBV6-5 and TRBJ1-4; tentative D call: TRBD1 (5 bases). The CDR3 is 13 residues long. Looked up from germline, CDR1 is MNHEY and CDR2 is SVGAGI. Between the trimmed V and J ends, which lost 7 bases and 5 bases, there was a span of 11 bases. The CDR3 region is CASKGAGNEKLFF. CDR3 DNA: TGTGCCAGCAAAGGGGCAGGGAATGAAAAACTGTTTTTT.

As DNA, the CDR3 is TGTGCCAGCAGCCAGGCAGGGGGGACTGGGGCCAACGTCCTGACTTTC. Translating gives CASSQAGGTGANVLTF. V and J are TRBV3-1 (or the pseudogene TRBV3-2) and TRBJ2-6, with D maybe TRBD1 (7 bases). Germline V gives CDR1 LGHDT, CDR2 YNNKEL (reference sequence). The CDR3 spans 16 residues. The V and J ends lost 3 bases and 2 bases respectively, with 11 bases between them.

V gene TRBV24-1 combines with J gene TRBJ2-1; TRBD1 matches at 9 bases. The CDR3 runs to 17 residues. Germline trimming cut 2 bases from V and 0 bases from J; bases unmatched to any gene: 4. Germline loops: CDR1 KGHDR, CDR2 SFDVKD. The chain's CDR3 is CATSDSPGQGSYNEQFF. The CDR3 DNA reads TGTGCCACCAGTGATTCTCCGGGACAGGGCTCCTACAATGAGCAGTTCTTC.

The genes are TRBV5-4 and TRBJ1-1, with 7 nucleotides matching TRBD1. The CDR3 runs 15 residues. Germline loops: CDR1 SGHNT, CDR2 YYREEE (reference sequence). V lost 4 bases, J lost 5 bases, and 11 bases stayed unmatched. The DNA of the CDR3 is TGTGCCAGCAGCCGTAACAGGGGCGCTGAGACTGAAGCTTTCTTT. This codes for CASSRNRGAETEAFF.

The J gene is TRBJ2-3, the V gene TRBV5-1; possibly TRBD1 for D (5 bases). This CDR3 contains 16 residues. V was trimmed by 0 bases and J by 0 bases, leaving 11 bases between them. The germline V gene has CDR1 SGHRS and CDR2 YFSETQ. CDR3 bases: TGCGCCAGCAGCTTGGGGGGCGTAGCAAGCACAGATACGCAGTATTTT. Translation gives CASSLGGVASTDTQYF.

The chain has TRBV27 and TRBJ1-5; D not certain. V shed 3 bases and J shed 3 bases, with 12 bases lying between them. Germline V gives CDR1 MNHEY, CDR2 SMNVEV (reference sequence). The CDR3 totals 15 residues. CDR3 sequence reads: CASSFKGANNQPQHF. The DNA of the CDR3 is TGTGCCAGCAGTTTTAAGGGAGCCAACAATCAGCCCCAGCATTTT.

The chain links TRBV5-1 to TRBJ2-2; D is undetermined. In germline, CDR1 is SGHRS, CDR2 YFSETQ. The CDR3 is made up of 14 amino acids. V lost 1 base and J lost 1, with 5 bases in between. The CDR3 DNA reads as TGCGCCAGCAGCTTGTCCGTGAACACCGGGGAGCTGTTTTTT. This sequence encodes CASSLSVNTGELFF.

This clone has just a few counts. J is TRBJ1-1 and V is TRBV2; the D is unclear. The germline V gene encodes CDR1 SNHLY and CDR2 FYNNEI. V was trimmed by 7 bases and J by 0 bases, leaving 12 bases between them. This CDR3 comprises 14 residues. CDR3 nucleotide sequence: TGTGCCAGCACGGGAACCTTCATGAACACTGAAGCTTTCTTT. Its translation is CASTGTFMNTEAFF. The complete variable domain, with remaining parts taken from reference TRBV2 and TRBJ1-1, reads EPEVTQTPSHQVTQMGQEVILRCVPISNHLYFYWYRQILGQKVEFLVSFYNNEISEKSEIFDDQFSVERPDGSNFTLKIRSTKLEDSAMYFCASTGTFMNTEAFFGQGTRLTVV.

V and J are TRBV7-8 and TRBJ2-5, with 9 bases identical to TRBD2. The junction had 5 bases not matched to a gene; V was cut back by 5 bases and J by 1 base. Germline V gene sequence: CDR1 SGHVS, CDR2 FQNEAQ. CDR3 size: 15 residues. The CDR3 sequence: CASSAREGVQETQYF. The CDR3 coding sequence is TGTGCCAGCAGCGCGCGGGAGGGGGTCCAAGAGACCCAGTACTTC.

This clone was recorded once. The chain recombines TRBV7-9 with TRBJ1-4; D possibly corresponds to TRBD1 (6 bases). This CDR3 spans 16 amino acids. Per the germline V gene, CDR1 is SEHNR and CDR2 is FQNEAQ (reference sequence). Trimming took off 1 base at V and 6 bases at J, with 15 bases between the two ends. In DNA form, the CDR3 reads TGTGCCAGCAGCTTAGGGGCGGGCAGGGGAGATGAAAAACTGTTTTTT. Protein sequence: CASSLGAGRGDEKLFF.

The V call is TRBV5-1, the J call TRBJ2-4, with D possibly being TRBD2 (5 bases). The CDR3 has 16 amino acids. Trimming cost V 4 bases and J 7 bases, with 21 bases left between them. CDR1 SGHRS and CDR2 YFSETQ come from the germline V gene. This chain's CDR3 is CASSPVGEASFNIQYF. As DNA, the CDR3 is TGCGCCAGCAGCCCTGTGGGAGAGGCCAGCTTCAACATTCAGTACTTC.

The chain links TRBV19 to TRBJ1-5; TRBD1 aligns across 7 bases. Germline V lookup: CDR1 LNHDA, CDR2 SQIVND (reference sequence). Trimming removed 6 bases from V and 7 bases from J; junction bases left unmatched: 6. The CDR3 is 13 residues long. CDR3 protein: CASSRAGGQPQHF. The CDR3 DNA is TGTGCCAGTAGCAGGGCAGGGGGGCAGCCCCAGCATTTT.

Here the CDR3 reads CASSPQQAEKLFF. In nucleotides, the CDR3 is TGTGCCAGCAGTCCACAACAGGCCGAAAAACTGTTTTTT. The chain has TRBV12-3 or TRBV12-4 and TRBJ1-4; a weak D match, TRBD1 (5 bases). CDR3 length equals 13 residues. V was trimmed by 5 bases and J by 8 bases, leaving 12 bases between them.

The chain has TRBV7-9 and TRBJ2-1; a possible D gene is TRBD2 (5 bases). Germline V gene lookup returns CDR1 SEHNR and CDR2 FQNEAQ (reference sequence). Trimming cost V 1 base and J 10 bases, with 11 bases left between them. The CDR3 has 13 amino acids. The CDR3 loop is CASSLELGGEQFF. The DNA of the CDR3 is TGTGCCAGCAGCTTAGAACTGGGCGGGGAGCAGTTCTTC. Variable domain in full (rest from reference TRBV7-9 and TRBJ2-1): DTGVSQNPRHKITKRGQNVTFRCDPISEHNRLYWYRQTLGQGPEFLTYFQNEAQLEKSRLLSDRFSAERPKGSFSTLEIQRTEQGDSAMYLCASSLELGGEQFFGPGTRLTVL.

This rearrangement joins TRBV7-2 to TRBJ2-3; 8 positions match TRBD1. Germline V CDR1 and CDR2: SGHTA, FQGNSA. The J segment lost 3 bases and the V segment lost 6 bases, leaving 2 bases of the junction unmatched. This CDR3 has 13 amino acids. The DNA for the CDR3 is TGTGCCAGCAGTGGACAGGGAACAGATACGCAGTATTTT. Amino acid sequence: CASSGQGTDTQYF. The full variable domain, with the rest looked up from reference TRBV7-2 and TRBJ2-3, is GAGVSQSPSNKVTEKGKDVELRCDPISGHTALYWYRQSLGQGLEFLIYFQGNSAPDKSGLPSDRFSAERTGGSVSTLTIQRTQQEDSAVYLCASSGQGTDTQYFGPGTRLTVL.

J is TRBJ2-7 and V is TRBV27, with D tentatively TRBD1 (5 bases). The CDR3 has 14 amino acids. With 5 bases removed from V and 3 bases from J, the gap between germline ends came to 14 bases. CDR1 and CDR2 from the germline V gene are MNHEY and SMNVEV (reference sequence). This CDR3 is CASSPPTENYEQYV. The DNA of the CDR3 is TGTGCCAGCAGTCCGCCGACAGAAAACTACGAGCAGTACGTC.

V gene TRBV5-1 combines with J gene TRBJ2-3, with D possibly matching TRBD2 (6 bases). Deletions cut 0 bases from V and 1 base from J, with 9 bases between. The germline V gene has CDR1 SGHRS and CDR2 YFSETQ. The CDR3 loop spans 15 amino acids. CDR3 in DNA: TGCGCCAGCAGCTTGGGCGCGGGGCGCACAGATACGCAGTATTTT. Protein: CASSLGAGRTDTQYF.

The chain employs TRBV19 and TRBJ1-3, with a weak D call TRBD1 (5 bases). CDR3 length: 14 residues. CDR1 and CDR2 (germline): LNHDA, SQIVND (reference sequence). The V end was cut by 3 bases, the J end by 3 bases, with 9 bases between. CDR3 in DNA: TGTGCCAGTAGTATCTTCCAGGGTGGAAACACCATATATTTT. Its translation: CASSIFQGGNTIYF.